Listed below are T cell receptor beta chains from one sample, sequenced in a study of blood T cells in healthy people across ages. TCRdb analysed the 5' RACE reads with MiXCR anew, one entry per CDR3 protein. The sample has roughly 2 million distinct CDR3 sequences, roughly 49% seen once. Input material: blood. These TCRs come from a woman aged 35 to 49 in good health. Both conserved end residues are part of each CDR3.

j_call: TRBJ2-5
v_call: TRBV7-7
cdr3_aa: CASSLVGQGPSETQYF

j_call: TRBJ2-7
v_call: TRBV11-2
cdr3_aa: CASSTGTSGGSSYEQYF

j_call: TRBJ2-1
v_call: TRBV11-2
cdr3_aa: CASTLLSGGNEQFF

j_call: TRBJ2-5
v_call: TRBV5-6
cdr3_aa: CASSYMHREETQYF

j_call: TRBJ2-5
v_call: TRBV20-1
cdr3_aa: CSASGLASSVRETQYF

j_call: TRBJ1-1
v_call: TRBV12-3/TRBV12-4
cdr3_aa: CASSLDRVLNTEAFF

j_call: TRBJ1-5
v_call: TRBV2
cdr3_aa: CASSERGTGDRPQHF

j_call: NA
v_call: TRBV7-3
cdr3_aa: CAGRDPPKETQYF

j_call: TRBJ2-5
v_call: TRBV5-1
cdr3_aa: CASSAGGQETQYF

j_call: TRBJ2-5
v_call: TRBV6-2/TRBV6-3
cdr3_aa: CASSYDPPERGGQETQYF

j_call: TRBJ1-2
v_call: TRBV7-9
cdr3_aa: CASSLSGYTF

j_call: TRBJ1-2
v_call: TRBV20-1
cdr3_aa: CSASGGAGYGYTF

j_call: TRBJ2-3
v_call: TRBV2
cdr3_aa: CASLAGTIDTQYF

j_call: TRBJ2-3
v_call: TRBV5-1
cdr3_aa: CASSLAYGGADTQYF

j_call: NA
v_call: TRBV2
cdr3_aa: CASRARGLAMDEQYF

j_call: TRBJ2-7
v_call: TRBV20-1
cdr3_aa: CSASRPGSYEQYF

j_call: TRBJ2-3
v_call: TRBV29-1
cdr3_aa: CSPRTAGGLGEDTQYF

j_call: TRBJ2-1
v_call: TRBV6-6
cdr3_aa: CASKPSGGNNEQFF

j_call: TRBJ2-4
v_call: TRBV3-1
cdr3_aa: CASSQDRAGWGIQYF

j_call: TRBJ2-1
v_call: TRBV29-1
cdr3_aa: CSVSHASGGAKGEQFF

j_call: TRBJ2-3
v_call: TRBV7-2
cdr3_aa: CASSLRLLGLGSTDTQYF

j_call: TRBJ2-1
v_call: TRBV12-3/TRBV12-4
cdr3_aa: CASTGPRRGNEQFF

j_call: TRBJ2-7
v_call: TRBV4-3
cdr3_aa: CASSRGLAYEQYF

j_call: TRBJ2-6
v_call: TRBV29-1
cdr3_aa: CSAGTGQLQNSGANVLTF

j_call: TRBJ1-2
v_call: TRBV9
cdr3_aa: CASSADGQRNYGYTF

j_call: TRBJ2-1
v_call: TRBV28
cdr3_aa: CASSLAGPSSYNEQFF

j_call: TRBJ1-2
v_call: TRBV2
cdr3_aa: CASSGQEGYTF

j_call: TRBJ1-1
v_call: TRBV5-1
cdr3_aa: CASSDTGNTEAFF

j_call: TRBJ2-5
v_call: TRBV7-9
cdr3_aa: CASSLFSSQETQYF

j_call: TRBJ2-1
v_call: TRBV12-3/TRBV12-4
cdr3_aa: CASSLSEGRGGYNEQFF

j_call: TRBJ2-3
v_call: TRBV4-1
cdr3_aa: CVSSQDGLASPLDTQYF

j_call: TRBJ1-1
v_call: TRBV5-1
cdr3_aa: CASSLEALEAFF

j_call: TRBJ2-3
v_call: TRBV6-5
cdr3_aa: CASSYSKGLFVTQYF

j_call: TRBJ2-5
v_call: TRBV12-3/TRBV12-4
cdr3_aa: CASSFQRGAQETQYF

j_call: TRBJ1-2
v_call: TRBV6-5
cdr3_aa: CASSRDRGYGYTF

j_call: TRBJ2-1
v_call: TRBV5-1
cdr3_aa: CASRRGPSGSNEQFF

j_call: TRBJ2-6
v_call: TRBV3-1
cdr3_aa: CASSHTIPSGANVLTF

j_call: TRBJ2-2
v_call: TRBV27
cdr3_aa: CASTDSGGYTGELFF

j_call: TRBJ2-3
v_call: TRBV12-3/TRBV12-4
cdr3_aa: CASSFPSGGAPRTDTQYF

j_call: TRBJ2-5
v_call: TRBV5-1
cdr3_aa: CASSPGQTAETQYF